This passage covers 32 T cell receptor beta chains from one sample sequenced in a study of cytomegalovirus exposure and HLA in healthy donors. PCR used 60 Vbeta primers and 13 Jbeta primers. Using immunoSEQ multiplex PCR, the repertoire was profiled, and TCRdb retains in-frame clones only, with some absent. Of about 110,000 clones in the sample, 81% were seen once. The sample comprised PBMCs. These receptors were taken from a man between 25 and 39 years old in good health and CMV-seronegative.

The chain recombines TRBV6-1 with TRBJ1-6, with no clear D. Per the germline V gene, CDR1 is MNHNS and CDR2 is SASEGT. Trimming took 4 bases from V and 6 from J, leaving 16 bases between them. CDR3 length: 16 amino acids. The CDR3 reads CASSGSGLMTNSPLHF. Here the CDR3 DNA reads TGTGCCAGCAGTGGCTCAGGACTTATGACTAATTCACCCCTCCACTTT.

This clone was detected once. The chain carries TRBV5-6 and TRBJ2-7; no clear D. CDR1 and CDR2 (germline): SGHDT, YYEEEE. The CDR3 contains 14 residues. With 0 bases removed from V and 3 bases from J, the gap between germline ends came to 10 bases. CDR3 sequence: CASSLGASVYEQYF. CDR3 nucleotide sequence: TGTGCCAGCAGCTTGGGGGCCTCCGTCTACGAGCAGTACTTC.

The chain recombines TRBV7-8 with TRBJ2-2, with TRBD1 matching 12 bases. The CDR3 extends over 15 amino acids. The J segment lost 6 bases and the V segment lost 5 bases, leaving 4 bases of the junction unmatched. Germline values: CDR1 SGHVS, CDR2 FQNEAQ. The CDR3 coding sequence is TGTGCCAGCAGCACGGGACAGGGGGCTGCCGGGGAGCTGTTTTTT. Its translation: CASSTGQGAAGELFF.

V is TRBV7-9 and J is TRBJ1-2, with D possibly being TRBD1 (5 bases). CDR1 is SEHNR and CDR2 is FQNEAQ in the germline V gene (reference sequence). This CDR3 contains 14 residues. Trimming removed 1 base at V and 4 bases at J, with 10 bases between. The CDR3 protein is CASSLVGGSYGYTF. CDR3 in DNA: TGTGCCAGCAGCTTAGTCGGGGGAAGCTATGGCTACACCTTC. Together with reference TRBV7-9 and TRBJ1-2, the CDR3 gives the full variable domain: DTGVSQNPRHKITKRGQNVTFRCDPISEHNRLYWYRQTLGQGPEFLTYFQNEAQLEKSRLLSDRFSAERPKGSFSTLEIQRTEQGDSAMYLCASSLVGGSYGYTFGSGTRLTVV.

The CDR3, as DNA: TGTGCCAGCAGCCAAGACAGGGGCGGTAATCAGCCCCAGCATTTT. This encodes CASSQDRGGNQPQHF. This chain connects TRBV11-2 to TRBJ1-5, with 8 nucleotides matching TRBD1. The CDR3 sequence is 15 residues long. CDR1 is SGHAT, CDR2 FQNNGV, per germline. Trimming at V came to 5 bases and at J to 4 bases, leaving 7 bases not matched to a gene.

V gene TRBV6-5 combines with J gene TRBJ1-3; possible D gene TRBD1, 5 bases. From germline, CDR1 is MNHEY and CDR2 SVGAGI. The CDR3 has 14 amino acids. The ends were cut back, 6 bases at V and 3 bases at J, with 12 bases in the middle. CDR3 amino acids: CASSRQGGGNTIYF. The CDR3 nucleotides read TGTGCCAGCAGCCGTCAGGGTGGTGGAAACACCATATATTTT.

The chain has TRBV10-1 and TRBJ2-7; D is unresolved. The CDR3 consists of 15 residues. CDR1 and CDR2 from the germline V gene are WNHNN and SYGVQD (reference sequence). V shed 5 bases and J shed 0 bases, with 14 bases lying between them. The CDR3 is CASSLLIPSSYEQYF. The CDR3 coding sequence is TGCGCCAGCAGTTTACTCATTCCTAGCTCCTACGAGCAGTACTTC.

Turning to this clone: A much bigger clone sits one base away, suggesting this may be a read error. The genes are TRBV6-5 and TRBJ2-7, with 8 nucleotides matching TRBD2. J lost 6 bases, V lost 5 bases, and 9 bases had no gene match. The CDR3 loop spans 14 amino acids. The germline V gene has CDR1 MNHEY and CDR2 SVGAGI. CDR3 amino acids: CASSPSGSGAEQYF. CDR3 coding DNA: TGTGCCAGCAGTCCCAGCGGGAGCGGGGCCGAGCAGTACTTC.

This chain connects TRBV28 to TRBJ2-5; 9 bases line up with TRBD1. This CDR3 is 14 amino acids long. Germline CDR1 reads MDHEN; CDR2 reads SYDVKM. V shed 8 bases and J 5 bases; nucleotides not matched to a gene: 9. CDR3 coding DNA: TGTGCCAGCTCGTCCCACAGGGGGCGGGAGACCCAGTACTTC. Protein product: CASSSHRGRETQYF. The full variable domain, its missing parts supplied by reference TRBV28 and TRBJ2-5, is DVKVTQSSRYLVKRTGEKVFLECVQDMDHENMFWYRQDPGLGLRLIYFSYDVKMKEKGDIPEGYSVSREKKERFSLILESASTNQTSMYLCASSSHRGRETQYFGPGTRLLVL.

This chain uses TRBV7-8 with TRBJ2-2; D call uncertain. The CDR3 is 11 residues long. The V gene lost 5 bases and the J gene lost 5 bases, with 3 bases spanning the gap. Germline values: CDR1 SGHVS, CDR2 FQNEAQ. The CDR3 is CASSLTGELFF. CDR3 coding DNA: TGTGCCAGCAGCCTGACCGGGGAGCTGTTTTTT.

This clone was picked up one time. The chain couples TRBV10-3 to TRBJ1-2, with 9 bases that match TRBD1. The CDR3 sequence is 14 residues long. CDR1 and CDR2 from the germline V gene are ENHRY and SYGVKD. V dropped 5 bases and J dropped 7; count of bases not matched to a gene: 8. The CDR3 nucleotides are TGTGCCATCAGTACGGACAGGGGCCTAGGTGGCTACACCTTC. It is translated as CAISTDRGLGGYTF.

The chain links TRBV19 to TRBJ1-5, with 9 nucleotides matching TRBD1. Trimming removed 7 bases from V and 12 bases from J; junction bases left unmatched: 10. The CDR3 length is 13 residues. Germline loops: CDR1 LNHDA, CDR2 SQIVND (reference sequence). This CDR3 reads CASTGDRADLQHF. The CDR3 DNA is TGTGCCAGTACCGGGGACAGGGCCGATCTCCAGCATTTT.

The V gene is TRBV4-1, the J gene TRBJ1-2; D might be TRBD1 (6 bases). CDR3 length: 13 residues. Trimming took 2 bases from V and 6 from J, leaving 10 bases between them. The germline gives CDR1 MGHRA, CDR2 YSYEKL. CDR3 DNA sequence: TGCGCCAGCAGCCAAACAGGGATAGATGGCTACACCTTC. Translating it yields CASSQTGIDGYTF.

V and J are TRBV29-1 and TRBJ2-1; tentative D call: TRBD1 (8 bases). Trimming took off 7 bases at V and 8 bases at J, with 18 bases between the two ends. In germline, CDR1 is SQVTM, CDR2 ANQGSEA. CDR3 length equals 13 residues. The CDR3 nucleotides are TGCAGCGCAAGGGGGGGGACAGGTCATGAGCAGTTCTTC. It codes for CSARGGTGHEQFF.

The CDR3 here is CASSDVYVWSSYNEQFF. CDR3 DNA: TGTGCCAGCAGTGATGTTTATGTTTGGAGCTCCTACAATGAGCAGTTCTTC. This chain joins TRBV2 and TRBJ2-1; D is uncertain. The CDR3 consists of 17 residues. Germline-derived CDR1 and CDR2 are SNHLY and FYNNEI. Trimming pared 3 bases from V and 0 bases from J, leaving 15 bases between.

V is TRBV5-8 and J is TRBJ2-7; D unresolved. Germline lookup yields CDR1 SGHTS and CDR2 YDEGEE. V lost 3 bases and J lost 4, with 5 bases in between. The CDR3 contains 11 residues. The CDR3 coding sequence is TGTGCCAGCAGCTATAGTTACGAGCAGTACTTC. It specifies CASSYSYEQYF.

This clone was observed a handful of times. V is TRBV6-1 and J is TRBJ2-7, with D maybe TRBD2 (5 bases). The V gene lost 0 bases and the J gene lost 3 bases, with 12 bases spanning the gap. The CDR3 spans 15 residues. Germline V gene lookup returns CDR1 MNHNS and CDR2 SASEGT. The CDR3: CASSEAQGGGYEQYF. The CDR3, as DNA: TGTGCCAGCAGTGAAGCCCAAGGAGGCGGCTACGAGCAGTACTTC.

This clone was seen once. This chain links TRBV19 with TRBJ2-3, with a tentative D call TRBD2 (5 bases). This CDR3 contains 14 residues. Germline-derived CDR1 and CDR2 are LNHDA and SQIVND (reference sequence). Between the trimmed V and J ends, which lost 1 base and 6 bases, there was a span of 11 bases. CDR3 region: CASSIGGGGDTQYF. Written as DNA, the CDR3 is TGTGCCAGTAGTATAGGAGGTGGCGGGGATACGCAGTATTTT.

The chain combines TRBV15 with TRBJ1-4; a weak D match, TRBD1 (6 bases). The CDR3 has 15 residues. With 0 bases removed from V and 4 bases from J, the gap between germline ends came to 9 bases. Germline lookup yields CDR1 LNHNV and CDR2 YYDKDF (reference sequence). Here the CDR3 DNA reads TGTGCCACCAGCAGAGACAGGGGAAGTAATGAAAAACTGTTTTTT. Translation gives CATSRDRGSNEKLFF.

V gene TRBV18 combines with J gene TRBJ2-2, with a tentative D call TRBD2 (6 bases). The CDR3 contains 15 residues. Germline V gene sequence: CDR1 KGHSH, CDR2 LQKENI. V was pared by 3 bases and J by 2 bases, with 10 bases between. CDR3 nucleotides: TGTGCCAGCTCACCTCGGGGGATTAACACCGGGGAGCTGTTTTTT. It is translated as CASSPRGINTGELFF.

In its sample, this clone was seen a few times. The chain employs TRBV4-1 and TRBJ1-5, with 8 bases that match TRBD1. The CDR3 is made up of 15 amino acids. Germline V gives CDR1 MGHRA, CDR2 YSYEKL. Trimming took 5 bases from V and 7 from J; bases not matched to a gene: 10. The CDR3 here is CASSSDRGTEQPQHF. The CDR3 DNA reads as TGCGCCAGCAGCTCCGACAGGGGCACGGAGCAGCCCCAGCATTTT.

The chain is built from TRBV6-6 and TRBJ2-1; weak D call: TRBD2 (6 bases). The germline V and J ends were trimmed by 4 bases and 3 bases, with 16 bases remaining between them. Germline V CDR1 and CDR2: MNHNY, SVGAGI (reference sequence). The CDR3 is 16 residues long. The CDR3 loop is CASSSPLAEYYNEQFF. CDR3 in DNA: TGTGCCAGCAGTTCCCCCTTAGCGGAGTACTACAATGAGCAGTTCTTC.

The chain links TRBV13 to TRBJ2-2; TRBD2 matches at 8 bases. Germline-derived CDR1 and CDR2 are PRHDT and FYEKMQ (reference sequence). CDR3 length equals 15 residues. V shed 0 bases and J 6 bases; nucleotides not matched to a gene: 3. CDR3 sequence: CASSLGRGGPGELFF. The DNA for the CDR3 is TGTGCCAGCAGCTTAGGCCGCGGGGGGCCCGGGGAGCTGTTTTTT.

This clone showed up just once. This chain uses TRBV6-6 with TRBJ2-1, with 8 bases fitting TRBD1. Germline V gene data show CDR1 as MNHNY and CDR2 as SVGAGI (reference sequence). The CDR3 is 15 amino acids. V lost 6 bases, J lost 4 bases, and 8 bases stayed unmatched. The CDR3 protein is CASSHAGTGYNEQFF. CDR3 nucleotides: TGTGCCAGCAGCCATGCCGGGACAGGTTACAATGAGCAGTTCTTC.

The chain employs TRBV6-5 and TRBJ1-1; D is perhaps TRBD1 (5 bases). The CDR3 contains 13 residues. Germline-derived CDR1 and CDR2 are MNHEY and SVGAGI. Between the trimmed V and J ends, which lost 2 bases and 3 bases, there was a span of 7 bases. Here the CDR3 DNA reads TGTGCCAGCAGTTACGGGGGGTACACTGAAGCTTTCTTT. Its translation: CASSYGGYTEAFF.

The chain recombines TRBV5-4 with TRBJ1-4; TRBD1 is a possible D gene (5 bases). This CDR3 is 16 amino acids long. The V end was cut by 7 bases, the J end by 0 bases, with 16 bases between. The germline V gene encodes CDR1 SGHNT and CDR2 YYREEE (reference sequence). CDR3 coding DNA: TGTGCCAGCCGCTCGGGGGGATTAGCAACTAATGAAAAACTGTTTTTT. It encodes CASRSGGLATNEKLFF.

The genes are TRBV7-8 and TRBJ1-1, with D maybe TRBD1 (5 bases). The CDR3 has 17 residues. V was shortened by 1 base and J by 0 bases, with 15 bases between the two germline ends. Germline assignment: CDR1 SGHVS and CDR2 FQNEAQ. The CDR3 sequence: CASSLGRGRVVNTEAFF. DNA of the CDR3: TGTGCCAGCAGCTTAGGAAGGGGCAGGGTGGTGAACACTGAAGCTTTCTTT.

The chain recombines TRBV28 with TRBJ1-1, with TRBD1 as a possible D gene (5 bases). The CDR3 consists of 16 residues. The V and J ends lost 2 bases and 5 bases respectively, with 18 bases between them. Germline V gives CDR1 MDHEN, CDR2 SYDVKM. CDR3 DNA: TGTGCCAGCAGTTTAGGGGCGAGGTTTGAAGAGACTGAAGCTTTCTTT. Amino acid sequence: CASSLGARFEETEAFF.

This clone has only one observation. This rearrangement joins TRBV2 to TRBJ1-5; 9 positions agree with TRBD1. The V gene's germline CDR1 is SNHLY and CDR2 FYNNEI. The CDR3 runs to 15 residues. Trimming removed 6 bases from V and 4 bases from J; junction bases left unmatched: 7. CDR3 protein: CASSGSGQGNQPQHF. CDR3 sequence (DNA): TGTGCCAGCAGCGGGTCGGGACAGGGAAATCAGCCCCAGCATTTT.

This clone showed up just a few times. J is TRBJ2-3 and V is TRBV11-2, with 8 nucleotides matching TRBD1. From germline, CDR1 is SGHAT and CDR2 FQNNGV. J gave up 3 bases and V 1 base, and 3 bases lay outside the gene matches. The CDR3 loop spans 15 amino acids. The CDR3 sequence: CASSLAGQGTDTQYF. CDR3 bases: TGTGCCAGCAGCTTAGCCGGACAGGGAACAGATACGCAGTATTTT.

This clone was observed a handful of times. The chain is built from TRBV18 and TRBJ2-5, with 7 bases that match TRBD1. CDR3 length: 15 residues. Trimming took 1 base from V and 6 from J; bases not matched to a gene: 8. The germline V gene has CDR1 KGHSH and CDR2 LQKENI. The chain's CDR3 is CASSPRRGGEQTQYF. The CDR3 nucleotides read TGTGCCAGCTCACCACGGCGAGGGGGCGAACAGACCCAGTACTTC.

V and J are TRBV10-3 and TRBJ1-1; TRBD1 aligns across 8 bases. V trimming: 6 bases; J trimming: 4 bases; junction bases outside the gene matches: 7. The V gene's germline CDR1 is ENHRY and CDR2 SYGVKD. The CDR3 sequence is 14 residues long. CDR3 sequence (DNA): TGTGCCATCAGCGAAGGACAGGGATCCACTGAAGCTTTCTTT. This encodes CAISEGQGSTEAFF.